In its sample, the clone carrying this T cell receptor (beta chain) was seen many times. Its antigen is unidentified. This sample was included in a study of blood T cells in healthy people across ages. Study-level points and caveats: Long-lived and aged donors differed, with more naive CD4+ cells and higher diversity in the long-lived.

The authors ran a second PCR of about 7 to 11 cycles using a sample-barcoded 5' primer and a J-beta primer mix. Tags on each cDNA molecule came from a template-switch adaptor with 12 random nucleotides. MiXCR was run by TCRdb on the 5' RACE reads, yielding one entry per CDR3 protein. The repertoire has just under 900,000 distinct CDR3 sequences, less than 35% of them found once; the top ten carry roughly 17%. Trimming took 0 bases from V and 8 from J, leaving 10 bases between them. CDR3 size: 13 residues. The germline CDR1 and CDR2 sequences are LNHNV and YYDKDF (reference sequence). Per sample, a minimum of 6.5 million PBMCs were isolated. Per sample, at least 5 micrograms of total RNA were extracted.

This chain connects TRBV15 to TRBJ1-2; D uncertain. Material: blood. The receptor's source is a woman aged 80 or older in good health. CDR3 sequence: CATSREGVGGYTF. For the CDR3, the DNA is TGTGCCACCAGCAGAGAGGGAGTGGGGGGCTACACCTTC.